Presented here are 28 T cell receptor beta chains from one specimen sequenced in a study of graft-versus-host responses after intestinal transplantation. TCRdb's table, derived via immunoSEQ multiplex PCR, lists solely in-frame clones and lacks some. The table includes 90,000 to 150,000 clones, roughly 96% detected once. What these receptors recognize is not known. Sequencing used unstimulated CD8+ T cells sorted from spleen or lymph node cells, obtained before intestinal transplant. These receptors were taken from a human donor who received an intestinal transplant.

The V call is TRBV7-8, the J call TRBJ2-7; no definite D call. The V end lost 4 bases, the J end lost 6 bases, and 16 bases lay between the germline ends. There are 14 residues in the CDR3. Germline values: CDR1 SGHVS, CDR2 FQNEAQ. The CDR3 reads CASSSNLVIIEQYF. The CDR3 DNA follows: TGTGCCAGCAGCTCGAACTTGGTTATAATCGAGCAGTACTTC.

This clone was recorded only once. Here the CDR3 reads CASSFPGQAFLNTEAFF. DNA of the CDR3: TGTGCCAGCAGCTTTCCGGGACAGGCTTTTTTGAACACTGAAGCTTTCTTT. This chain links TRBV13 with TRBJ1-1; TRBD1 matches at 8 bases. The CDR3 sequence is 17 residues long. V was pared by 3 bases and J by 0 bases, with 9 bases of the junction left unmatched. In germline, CDR1 is PRHDT, CDR2 FYEKMQ (reference sequence). The whole variable domain, remainder taken from reference TRBV13 and TRBJ1-1, is AAGVIQSPRHLIKEKRETATLKCYPIPRHDTVYWYQQGPGQDPQFLISFYEKMQSDKGSIPDRFSAQQFSDYHSELNMSSLELGDSALYFCASSFPGQAFLNTEAFFGQGTRLTVV.

CDR3 nucleotide sequence: TGTGCCAGCACCCTCCCAGGGGGGGGCAATGAGCAGTTCTTC. It is translated as CASTLPGGGNEQFF. The V gene is TRBV9, the J gene TRBJ2-1; D may be TRBD1 or TRBD2 (7 bases each). The V end lost 6 bases, the J end lost 6 bases, and 16 bases lay between the germline ends. Germline assignment: CDR1 SGDLS and CDR2 YYNGEE. CDR3 length: 14 residues.

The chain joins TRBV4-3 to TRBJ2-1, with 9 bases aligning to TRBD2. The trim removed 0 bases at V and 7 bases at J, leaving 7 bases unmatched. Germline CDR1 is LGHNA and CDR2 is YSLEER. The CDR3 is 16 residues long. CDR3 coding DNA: TGCGCCAGCAGCCAAGATTGGCGGGAGGGCCGGAATGAGCAGTTCTTC. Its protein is CASSQDWREGRNEQFF.

CDR3 amino acids: CASSVEGRGTDTQYF. Written as DNA, the CDR3 is TGTGCCAGCAGCGTAGAAGGCAGGGGGACAGATACGCAGTATTTT. V gene TRBV9 combines with J gene TRBJ2-3; 7 positions match TRBD1. The ends lost 0 bases at V and 3 bases at J; junction bases unmatched: 4. CDR1 is SGDLS and CDR2 is YYNGEE in the germline V gene. CDR3 length: 15 amino acids.

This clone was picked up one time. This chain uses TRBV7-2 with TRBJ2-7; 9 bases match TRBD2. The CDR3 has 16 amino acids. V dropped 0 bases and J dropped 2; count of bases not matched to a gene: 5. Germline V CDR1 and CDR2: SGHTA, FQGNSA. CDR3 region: CASSLAQAGGPYEQYF. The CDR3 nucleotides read TGTGCCAGCAGCTTAGCCCAAGCGGGAGGCCCCTACGAGCAGTACTTC. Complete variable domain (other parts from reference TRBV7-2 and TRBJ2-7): GAGVSQSPSNKVTEKGKDVELRCDPISGHTALYWYRQSLGQGLEFLIYFQGNSAPDKSGLPSDRFSAERTGGSVSTLTIQRTQQEDSAVYLCASSLAQAGGPYEQYFGPGTRLTVT.

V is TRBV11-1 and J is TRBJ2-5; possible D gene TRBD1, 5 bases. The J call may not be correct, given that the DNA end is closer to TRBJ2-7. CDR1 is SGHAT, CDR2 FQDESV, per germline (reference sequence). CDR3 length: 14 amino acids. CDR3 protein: CASSPWGRTYEQYF. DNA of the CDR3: TGTGCCAGCAGCCCCTGGGGCCGAACCTACGAGCAGTACTTC.

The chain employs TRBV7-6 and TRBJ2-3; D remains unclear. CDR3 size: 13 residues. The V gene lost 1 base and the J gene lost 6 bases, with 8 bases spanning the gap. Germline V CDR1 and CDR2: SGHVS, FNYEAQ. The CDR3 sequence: CASSLEGMDTQYF. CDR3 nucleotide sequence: TGTGCCAGCAGCTTAGAAGGGATGGATACGCAGTATTTT.

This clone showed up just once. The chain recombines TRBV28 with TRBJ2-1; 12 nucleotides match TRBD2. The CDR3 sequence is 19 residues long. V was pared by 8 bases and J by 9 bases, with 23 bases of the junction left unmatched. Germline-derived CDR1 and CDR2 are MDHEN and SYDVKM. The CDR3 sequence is CASGFSSTSGSVVGIEQFF. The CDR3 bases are TGTGCCAGCGGATTTTCTTCGACTAGCGGGAGTGTCGTGGGGATTGAGCAGTTCTTC.

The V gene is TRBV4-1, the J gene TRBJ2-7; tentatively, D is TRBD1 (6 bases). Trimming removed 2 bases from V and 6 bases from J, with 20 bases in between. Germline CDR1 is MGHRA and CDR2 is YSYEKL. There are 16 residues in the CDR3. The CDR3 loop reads CASSQSNPNRVTEQYF. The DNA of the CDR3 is TGCGCCAGCAGCCAATCAAATCCTAACAGGGTTACCGAGCAGTACTTC.

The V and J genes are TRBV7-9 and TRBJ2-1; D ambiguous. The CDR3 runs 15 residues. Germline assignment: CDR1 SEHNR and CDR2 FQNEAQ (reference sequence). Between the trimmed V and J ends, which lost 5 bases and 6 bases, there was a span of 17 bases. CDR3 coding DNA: TGTGCCAGCAGCCCCCCCTATATCCGCGTCAATGAGCAGTTCTTC. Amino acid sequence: CASSPPYIRVNEQFF. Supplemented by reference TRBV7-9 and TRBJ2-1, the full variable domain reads DTGVSQNPRHKITKRGQNVTFRCDPISEHNRLYWYRQTLGQGPEFLTYFQNEAQLEKSRLLSDRFSAERPKGSFSTLEIQRTEQGDSAMYLCASSPPYIRVNEQFFGPGTRLTVL.

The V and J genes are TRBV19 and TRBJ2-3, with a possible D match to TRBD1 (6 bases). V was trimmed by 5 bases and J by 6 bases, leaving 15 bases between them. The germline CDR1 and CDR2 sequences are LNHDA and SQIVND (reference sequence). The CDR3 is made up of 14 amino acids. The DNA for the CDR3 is TGTGCCAGTAGTCCCCGGGACAAAGGGGATACGCAGTATTTT. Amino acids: CASSPRDKGDTQYF.

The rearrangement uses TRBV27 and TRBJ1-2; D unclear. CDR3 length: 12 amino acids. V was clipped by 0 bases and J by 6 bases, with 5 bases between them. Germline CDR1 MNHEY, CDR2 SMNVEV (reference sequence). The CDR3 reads CASSLSGNGYTF. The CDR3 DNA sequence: TGTGCCAGCAGTTTATCGGGAAATGGCTACACCTTC.

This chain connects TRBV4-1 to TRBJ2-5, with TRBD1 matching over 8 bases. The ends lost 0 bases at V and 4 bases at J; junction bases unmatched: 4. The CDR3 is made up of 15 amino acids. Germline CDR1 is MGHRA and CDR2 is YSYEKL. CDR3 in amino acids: CASSQDRGRGETQYF. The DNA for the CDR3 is TGCGCCAGCAGCCAAGACAGGGGGCGAGGAGAGACCCAGTACTTC.

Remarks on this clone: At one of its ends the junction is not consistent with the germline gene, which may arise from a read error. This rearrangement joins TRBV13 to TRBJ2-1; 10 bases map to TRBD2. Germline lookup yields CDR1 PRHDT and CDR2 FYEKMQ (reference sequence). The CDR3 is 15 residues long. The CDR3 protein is CASSIGVAGGREQFF. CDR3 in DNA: TGTGCCAGCAGCATAGGTGTAGCGGGAGGTCGCGAGCAGTTCTTC.

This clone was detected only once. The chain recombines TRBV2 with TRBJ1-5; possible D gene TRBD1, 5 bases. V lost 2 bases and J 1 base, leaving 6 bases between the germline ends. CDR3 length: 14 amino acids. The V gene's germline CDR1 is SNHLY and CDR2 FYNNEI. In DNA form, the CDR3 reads TGTGCCAGCAGTGAAAGGACAAGCAATCAGCCCCAGCATTTT. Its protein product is CASSERTSNQPQHF.

This CDR3 reads CASSQEHPGQSREQYF. Written as DNA, the CDR3 is TGCGCCAGCAGCCAAGAACACCCCGGGCAATCTCGGGAGCAGTACTTC. The chain joins TRBV4-1 to TRBJ2-7; D gene uncertain. The germline CDR1 and CDR2 sequences are MGHRA and YSYEKL. The length of the CDR3 is 16 residues. Trimming pared 0 bases from V and 7 bases from J, leaving 19 bases between.

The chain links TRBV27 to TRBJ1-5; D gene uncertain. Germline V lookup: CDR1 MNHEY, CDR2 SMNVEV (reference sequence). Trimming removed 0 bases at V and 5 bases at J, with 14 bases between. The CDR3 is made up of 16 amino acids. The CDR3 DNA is TGTGCCAGCAGTTTATCGGCTGAAGTGGGCTATCAGCCCCAGCATTTT. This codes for CASSLSAEVGYQPQHF.

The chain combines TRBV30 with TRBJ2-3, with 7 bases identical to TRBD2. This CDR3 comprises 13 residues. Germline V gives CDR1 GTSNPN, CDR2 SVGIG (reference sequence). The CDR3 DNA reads TGTGCGACGGAGAGGACTAGAGGTGATACGCAGTATTTT. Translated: CATERTRGDTQYF.

The chain's CDR3 is CASRIQQNTGELFF. The CDR3 nucleotides read TGTGCCAGCCGCATACAGCAGAACACCGGGGAGCTGTTTTTT. The gene calls are TRBV6-5 and TRBJ2-2, with D unresolved. The CDR3 sequence is 14 residues long. V lost 8 bases, J lost 1 base, and 11 bases lay in between. Germline V lookup: CDR1 MNHEY, CDR2 SVGAGI.

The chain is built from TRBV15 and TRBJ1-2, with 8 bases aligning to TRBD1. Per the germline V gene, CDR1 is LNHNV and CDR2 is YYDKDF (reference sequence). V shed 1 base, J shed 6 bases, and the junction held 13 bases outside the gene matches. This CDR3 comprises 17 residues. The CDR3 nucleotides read TGTGCCACCAGCAGAGCCACCACAGGGACAGGAGATCATGGCTACACCTTC. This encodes CATSRATTGTGDHGYTF.

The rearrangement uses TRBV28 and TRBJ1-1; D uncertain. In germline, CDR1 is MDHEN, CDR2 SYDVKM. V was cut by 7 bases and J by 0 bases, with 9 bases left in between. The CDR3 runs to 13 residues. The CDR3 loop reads CASKLRMNTEAFF. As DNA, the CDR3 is TGTGCCAGCAAGCTGAGAATGAACACTGAAGCTTTCTTT. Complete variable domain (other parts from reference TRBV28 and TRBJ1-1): DVKVTQSSRYLVKRTGEKVFLECVQDMDHENMFWYRQDPGLGLRLIYFSYDVKMKEKGDIPEGYSVSREKKERFSLILESASTNQTSMYLCASKLRMNTEAFFGQGTRLTVV.

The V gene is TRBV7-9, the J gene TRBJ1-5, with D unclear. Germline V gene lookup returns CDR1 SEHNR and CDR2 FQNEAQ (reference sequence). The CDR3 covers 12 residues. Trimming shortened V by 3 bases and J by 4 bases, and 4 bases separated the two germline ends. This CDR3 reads CASSFPNQPQHF. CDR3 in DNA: TGTGCCAGCAGCTTCCCAAATCAGCCCCAGCATTTT.

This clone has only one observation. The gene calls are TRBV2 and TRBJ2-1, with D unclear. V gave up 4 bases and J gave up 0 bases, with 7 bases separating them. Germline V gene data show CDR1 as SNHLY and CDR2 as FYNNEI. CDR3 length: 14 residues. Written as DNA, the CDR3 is TGTGCCAGCAGTGGCGTGAGCTCCTACAATGAGCAGTTCTTC. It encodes CASSGVSSYNEQFF. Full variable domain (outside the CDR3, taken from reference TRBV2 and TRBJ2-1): EPEVTQTPSHQVTQMGQEVILRCVPISNHLYFYWYRQILGQKVEFLVSFYNNEISEKSEIFDDQFSVERPDGSNFTLKIRSTKLEDSAMYFCASSGVSSYNEQFFGPGTRLTVL.

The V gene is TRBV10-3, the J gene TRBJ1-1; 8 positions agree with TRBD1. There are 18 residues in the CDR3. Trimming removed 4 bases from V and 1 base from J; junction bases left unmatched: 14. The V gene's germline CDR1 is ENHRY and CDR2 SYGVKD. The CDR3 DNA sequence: TGTGCCATCAGTGGATTTCCTCACTCAGGGGGCACGAACACTGAAGCTTTCTTT. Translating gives CAISGFPHSGGTNTEAFF.

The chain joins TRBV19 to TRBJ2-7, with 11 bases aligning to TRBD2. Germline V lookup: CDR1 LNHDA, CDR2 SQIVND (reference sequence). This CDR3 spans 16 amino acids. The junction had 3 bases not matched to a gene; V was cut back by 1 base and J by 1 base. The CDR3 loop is CASSIGLAGGSYEQYF. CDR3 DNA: TGTGCCAGTAGTATAGGGCTAGCGGGAGGTTCCTACGAGCAGTACTTC.

The CDR3 loop reads CASRLGQGGNIQYF. The CDR3 coding sequence is TGTGCCAGCAGACTGGGACAGGGCGGCAACATTCAGTACTTC. The chain links TRBV5-6 to TRBJ2-4; the match to TRBD1 covers 9 bases. V was clipped by 5 bases and J by 7 bases; unmatched bases: 7. This CDR3 has 14 residues. CDR1 and CDR2 (germline): SGHDT, YYEEEE.

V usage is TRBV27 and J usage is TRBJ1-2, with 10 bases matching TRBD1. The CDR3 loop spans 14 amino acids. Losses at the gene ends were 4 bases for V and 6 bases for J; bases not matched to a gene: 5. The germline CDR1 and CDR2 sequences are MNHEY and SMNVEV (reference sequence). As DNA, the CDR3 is TGTGCCAGCAGTTCCCCCGGGACAGGGGATGGCTACACCTTC. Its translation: CASSSPGTGDGYTF.